This TCR beta chain was identified during a study of blood T cell repertoires in COVID-19. Turning to the study itself: Samples representing acute and convalescent COVID-19 were sourced from the United States, Italy and Spain.

The CDR3 spans 13 residues. Germline CDR1 is GTSNPN and CDR2 is SVGIG (reference sequence). Concerning this clone: Relative to the germline gene, one junction end is altered; a read error may explain this.

In the original analysis: Reference gene primer amplification gave estimated nucleated cell counts. Clones were read by immunoSEQ multiplex PCR, and TCRdb kept only the in-frame ones, dropping some. V and J calls plus clone size are reproduced from that table; the DNA served to infer D and trimming. The repertoire holds tens of thousands of clones, with more than 65% as singletons. The V call is TRBV30, the J call TRBJ2-7; no definite D call. This TCR derives from a man aged 60 to 75 with acute or convalescent COVID-19. Material for sequencing was peripheral blood. The CDR3 nucleotides read TGTGCCTGGAGTGTACCGGAACGACCGCTCCCGGGCTTC. Protein sequence: CAWSVPERPLPGF.